This TCR beta chain came from a study of CD8+CD57+ T cells in acquired aplastic anemia. Study overall: DNA per sorted CD4+ or CD8+ sample ranged roughly 0.18 to 30 ug, averaging approximately 3.3 ug. An average of approximately 11 million reads for CD4+ cells was obtained from healthy donors.

CDR3 length: 15 amino acids. From germline, CDR1 is SNHLY and CDR2 FYNNEI. V was pared by 6 bases and J by 5 bases, with 18 bases between. Profiling of TCR beta VDJ combinations and CDR3 sequences used genomic DNA as template. In TCRdb, the reads were re-called with MiXCR into one record per CDR3 protein. The table lists about 160,000 distinct CDR3 sequences, approximately 40% of them singletons. This clonotype was seen repeatedly, ten times or more. Its target is unknown. Whole-study results and caveats: Patients and controls shared twenty-nine CD8+ CDR3 sequences.

This sequence was found in a human donor in good health. This sequence joins TRBV2 and TRBJ2-3; D may be TRBD2 (5 bases). Sequenced: sorted CD4+, CD8+, or CD8+CD57+ T cells (not recorded which) from PBMCs. As DNA, the CDR3 is TGTGCCAGCAGCGCAAACCAAATAAGCGGAGATACGCAGTATTTT. Translated, it gives CASSANQISGDTQYF.